These 23 T cell receptor beta chains were sequenced from one sample in a study of shared clonotypes between healthy human individuals (dated by TCRdb to about 2020). Library preparation was by the immunoSEQ multiplex PCR assay. Held by TCRdb, this immuneACCESS table contains in-frame sequences only and omits some clones. Under half of the omission traces to an unresolved V gene where checked; the cause of the rest is unknown. This sample is represented by 2.3 million or so clones; about 92% of them were singletons. About 0.41% of the sample comes from the top ten. The specimen sequenced was naive CD4+ T cells from PBMCs. The cell subset or site label corresponds to: CD45RA+ positively selected. The receptor set was obtained from a man younger than 35 in good health. Some clones in this sample may be carry-over from other donors' samples.

The rearrangement joins TRBV5-4 to TRBJ2-5; D unclear. This CDR3 has 13 residues. V lost 0 bases and J lost 5, with 8 bases in between. From germline, CDR1 is SGHNT and CDR2 YYREEE (reference sequence). The CDR3 bases are TGTGCCAGCAGCTTGGTACCGCCGGAGACCCAGTACTTC. This translates into CASSLVPPETQYF.

This clone was counted once. V and J are TRBV5-6 and TRBJ1-4; no clear D gene. Per the germline V gene, CDR1 is SGHDT and CDR2 is YYEEEE. The CDR3 covers 14 residues. Trimming removed 1 base from V and 8 bases from J, with 12 bases in between. The CDR3 sequence is CASSLLVGGEKLFF. The CDR3 region has the DNA TGTGCCAGCAGCTTGTTGGTGGGCGGGGAAAAACTGTTTTTT.

The chain couples TRBV7-2 to TRBJ2-7; 8 bases map to TRBD1. The CDR3 contains 12 residues. The ends lost 5 bases at V and 10 bases at J; junction bases unmatched: 7. Germline values: CDR1 SGHTA, CDR2 FQGNSA. The CDR3 DNA reads as TGTGCCAGCAGCCCTGACAGGGGCCCCCAGTACTTC. Protein product: CASSPDRGPQYF. Filled out from reference TRBV7-2 and TRBJ2-7, the complete variable domain reads GAGVSQSPSNKVTEKGKDVELRCDPISGHTALYWYRQSLGQGLEFLIYFQGNSAPDKSGLPSDRFSAERTGGSVSTLTIQRTQQEDSAVYLCASSPDRGPQYFGPGTRLTVT.

The rearrangement uses TRBV28 and TRBJ2-7, with D perhaps TRBD2 (6 bases). Germline assignment: CDR1 MDHEN and CDR2 SYDVKM. Trimming left V 2 bases short and J 7 bases short, with 27 bases between. This CDR3 comprises 18 residues. In DNA form, the CDR3 reads TGTGCCAGCAGTTTAGTAGCAGGGCCGGGCCTTACCCGGGGGGAGCAGTACTTC. This gives the protein CASSLVAGPGLTRGEQYF.

V and J are TRBV7-3 and TRBJ2-3; 7 bases are shared with TRBD1. The ends lost 1 base at V and 3 bases at J; junction bases unmatched: 10. Germline CDR1 and CDR2: SGHTA and FQGTGA. The CDR3 extends over 17 amino acids. For the CDR3, the DNA is TGTGCCAGCAGCTTAAATGGCAGGGGGACGACGACAGATACGCAGTATTTT. Translated: CASSLNGRGTTTDTQYF.

To note about this clone: This same CDR3 is encoded by further DNA sequences in the sample. The rearrangement joins TRBV6-1 to TRBJ2-1; D gene unclear. This CDR3 contains 14 residues. CDR1 MNHNS and CDR2 SASEGT come from the germline V gene. V was shortened by 0 bases and J by 3 bases, with 6 bases between the two germline ends. The CDR3 DNA reads TGTGCCAGCAGTGAAGCGAGAGGCTACAATGAGCAGTTCTTC. The encoded protein is CASSEARGYNEQFF.

The DNA for the CDR3 is TGTGCCAGCGCAGGGATCTATGGCTACACCTTC. Translating gives CASAGIYGYTF. This chain uses TRBV2 with TRBJ1-2; D may be TRBD1 (5 bases). Germline values: CDR1 SNHLY, CDR2 FYNNEI. The CDR3 runs to 11 residues. Trimming removed 8 bases from V and 4 bases from J, with 8 bases in between.

This rearrangement joins TRBV5-5 to TRBJ2-7; TRBD2 is a possible D gene (6 bases). V was cut by 3 bases and J by 5 bases, with 15 bases left in between. This CDR3 comprises 14 residues. Germline V gives CDR1 SGHKS, CDR2 YYEKEE (reference sequence). CDR3 coding DNA: TGTGCCAGCAGCTCTGGGACTGCCCCCCACGAGCAGTACTTC. Its protein is CASSSGTAPHEQYF.

The V call is TRBV4-2, the J call TRBJ2-7; 11 nucleotides agree with TRBD1. V was pared by 4 bases and J by 4 bases, with 12 bases of the junction left unmatched. In germline, CDR1 is LGHNA, CDR2 YNFKEQ. The CDR3 is made up of 17 amino acids. CDR3 loop: CASSLRKTGTGGYEQYF. For the CDR3, the DNA is TGTGCCAGCAGCCTACGGAAGACCGGGACAGGGGGGTACGAGCAGTACTTC.

Regarding this clone: Other DNA sequences from this sample encode an identical CDR3 as well. The V call is TRBV9, the J call TRBJ2-3; no clear D gene. Germline V gene sequence: CDR1 SGDLS, CDR2 YYNGEE. Trimming shortened V by 0 bases and J by 4 bases, and 12 bases separated the two germline ends. There are 15 residues in the CDR3. CDR3 DNA sequence: TGTGCCAGCAGCGTAGTCGGTTTAGCCGCAGATACGCAGTATTTT. This sequence encodes CASSVVGLAADTQYF. Complete variable domain (other parts from reference TRBV9 and TRBJ2-3): DSGVTQTPKHLITATGQRVTLRCSPRSGDLSVYWYQQSLDQGLQFLIQYYNGEERAKGNILERFSAQQFPDLHSELNLSSLELGDSALYFCASSVVGLAADTQYFGPGTRLTVL.

This chain joins TRBV30 and TRBJ1-5; D unresolved. The germline V gene encodes CDR1 GTSNPN and CDR2 SVGIG (reference sequence). The CDR3 consists of 15 residues. The V end lost 2 bases, the J end lost 7 bases, and 18 bases lay between the germline ends. The CDR3 reads CAWSSRTGNGQPQHF. CDR3 nucleotide sequence: TGTGCCTGGAGTAGTAGGACGGGGAACGGGCAGCCCCAGCATTTT.

V gene TRBV7-2 combines with J gene TRBJ2-5; no clear D gene. The V end lost 1 base, the J end lost 7 bases, and 16 bases lay between the germline ends. Germline assignment: CDR1 SGHTA and CDR2 FQGNSA. The CDR3 loop spans 15 amino acids. CDR3 in amino acids: CASSLVSDTWGTQYF. The DNA of the CDR3 is TGTGCCAGCAGCTTAGTCAGCGATACCTGGGGGACCCAGTACTTC.

CDR3 sequence reads: CSAGGGAGGPAYNEQFF. CDR3 bases: TGCAGCGCCGGCGGGGGAGCGGGAGGGCCCGCCTACAATGAGCAGTTCTTC. The chain joins TRBV29-1 to TRBJ2-1; 10 positions agree with TRBD2. This CDR3 is built from 17 residues. From germline, CDR1 is SQVTM and CDR2 ANQGSEA. Trimming removed 7 bases from V and 2 bases from J; junction bases left unmatched: 14.

The J gene is TRBJ2-5, the V gene TRBV5-1; 10 bases are shared with TRBD2. The end of the DNA fits TRBJ2-7 better, so the J call may be wrong. The CDR3 is 16 residues long. Germline-derived CDR1 and CDR2 are SGHRS and YFSETQ. The CDR3 DNA follows: TGCGCCAGCAGCTTGTTTTTAGAAGCGGGAGGGGACGAGCAGTACTTC. Its protein product is CASSLFLEAGGDEQYF.

This chain uses TRBV6-4 with TRBJ1-1, with TRBD1 identical over 8 bases. Germline CDR1 reads MRHNA; CDR2 reads SNTAGT. The V segment lost 4 bases and the J segment 2 bases; nucleotides outside the gene matches: 6. The CDR3 consists of 15 residues. The CDR3 protein is CASSAGTGGNTEAFF. The CDR3 DNA sequence: TGTGCCAGCAGTGCTGGGACAGGCGGTAACACTGAAGCTTTCTTT.

The chain joins TRBV7-8 to TRBJ1-2; unclear D gene. This CDR3 has 15 amino acids. CDR1 is SGHVS and CDR2 is FQNEAQ in the germline V gene. Trimming removed 2 bases from V and 0 bases from J, with 10 bases in between. CDR3 DNA sequence: TGTGCCAGCAGCTTAACCAGGCAGGCTAACTATGGCTACACCTTC. Amino acid sequence: CASSLTRQANYGYTF. The entire variable domain, with the rest obtained from reference TRBV7-8 and TRBJ1-2, is as follows: GAGVSQSPRYKVAKRGQDVALRCDPISGHVSLFWYQQALGQGPEFLTYFQNEAQLDKSGLPSDRFFAERPEGSVSTLKIQRTQQEDSAVYLCASSLTRQANYGYTFGSGTRLTVV.

The sample holds a few counts of this clone. Additional DNA sequences in this sample encode the identical CDR3. The chain recombines TRBV28 with TRBJ1-5; D unclear. The germline gives CDR1 MDHEN, CDR2 SYDVKM. Trimming took 7 bases from V and 2 from J, leaving 3 bases between them. CDR3 size: 11 residues. The CDR3 nucleotides are TGTGCCAGCAAGGGCAATCAGCCCCAGCATTTT. Its translation: CASKGNQPQHF.

This clone appeared once. J is TRBJ2-3 and V is TRBV10-1, with D perhaps matching TRBD1 or TRBD2 (5 bases each). Germline V gene sequence: CDR1 WNHNN, CDR2 SYGVQD (reference sequence). This CDR3 contains 14 residues. Trimming stripped 6 bases from V and 1 base from J, with 11 bases between. This chain's CDR3 is CASSDRDRTDTQYF. The CDR3 nucleotides are TGCGCCAGCAGCGACCGGGACCGCACAGATACGCAGTATTTT.

The J gene is TRBJ1-4, the V gene TRBV28; unclear D gene. The germline V gene has CDR1 MDHEN and CDR2 SYDVKM. V lost 6 bases and J 7 bases, leaving 12 bases between the germline ends. CDR3 length: 13 residues. CDR3 sequence: CASSLGPVEKLFF. CDR3 bases: TGTGCCAGCAGCCTTGGACCAGTTGAAAAACTGTTTTTT.

This clone was observed a single time. The chain links TRBV9 to TRBJ2-7; TRBD1 matches 10 bases. The V gene end was trimmed by 3 bases and the J gene end by 2 bases; junction bases not matched to a gene: 5. Germline CDR1 and CDR2: SGDLS and YYNGEE. The CDR3 loop spans 15 amino acids. This CDR3 is CASSERTGGPYEQYF. In nucleotides, the CDR3 is TGTGCCAGCAGCGAACGGACAGGGGGGCCCTACGAGCAGTACTTC.

This clone showed up just once. The chain carries TRBV6-5 and TRBJ1-2; 7 bases line up with TRBD1. In germline, CDR1 is MNHEY, CDR2 SVGAGI. V trimming: 4 bases; J trimming: 8 bases; junction bases outside the gene matches: 7. The CDR3 runs 13 residues. DNA for the CDR3: TGTGCCAGCAGTTCTATACAGGGGTACGGCTACACCTTC. It encodes CASSSIQGYGYTF.

This chain's CDR3 is CASSLGAETGVNQPQHF. The CDR3, as DNA: TGTGCCAGCAGCTTAGGAGCGGAGACAGGCGTAAATCAGCCCCAGCATTTT. The J gene is TRBJ1-5, the V gene TRBV7-2; a possible D gene is TRBD1 (6 bases). The V end lost 1 base, the J end lost 4 bases, and 17 bases lay between the germline ends. CDR1 and CDR2 (germline): SGHTA, FQGNSA. The CDR3 is 17 residues long.

The chain recombines TRBV7-9 with TRBJ2-4; D gene uncertain. V lost 5 bases and J 1 base, leaving 12 bases between the germline ends. Germline values: CDR1 SEHNR, CDR2 FQNEAQ (reference sequence). This CDR3 contains 15 residues. CDR3 region: CASSRSSGAKNIQYF. DNA of the CDR3: TGTGCCAGCAGCCGAAGCTCCGGGGCCAAAAACATTCAGTACTTC. The complete variable domain, with remaining parts taken from reference TRBV7-9 and TRBJ2-4, reads DTGVSQNPRHKITKRGQNVTFRCDPISEHNRLYWYRQTLGQGPEFLTYFQNEAQLEKSRLLSDRFSAERPKGSFSTLEIQRTEQGDSAMYLCASSRSSGAKNIQYFGAGTRLSVL.